These 26 T cell receptor beta chains were sequenced from one sample in a study of response to subunit inactivated influenza vaccine. Each CDR3 protein gets one entry after TCRdb re-called the RT-PCR reads with MiXCR. The table lists about 540,000 distinct CDR3 sequences, approximately 14% of them singletons, with more than 9.5% in the top ten. The source material was PBMCs from blood, sampled about 11 days after vaccination. These receptors all stem from a middle-aged man who received an inactivated influenza vaccine.

This clonotype was picked up many times. V usage is TRBV29-1 and J usage is TRBJ2-3; D is perhaps TRBD2 (7 bases). The germline gives CDR1 SQVTM, CDR2 ANQGSEA. Deletions cut 0 bases from V and 0 bases from J, with 13 bases between. This CDR3 comprises 16 residues. The CDR3 protein is CSVEDRAGASTDTQYF. Written as DNA, the CDR3 is TGCAGCGTTGAAGATCGGGCGGGGGCCAGCACAGATACGCAGTATTTT.

This clonotype has a handful of counts. The chain uses TRBV20-1 and TRBJ1-5; D uncertain. CDR1 and CDR2 (germline): DFQATT, SNEGSKA (reference sequence). The V and J ends lost 3 bases and 0 bases respectively, with 6 bases between them. The CDR3 totals 13 residues. CDR3 protein: CSASKDSNQPQHF. The CDR3 bases are TGCAGTGCTAGCAAGGATAGCAATCAGCCCCAGCATTTT.

The chain carries TRBV6-2 or TRBV6-3 and TRBJ2-1; no firm D call. Germline V gene data show CDR1 as MNHEY and CDR2 as SVGEGT. Trimming pared 7 bases from V and 1 base from J, leaving 8 bases between. This CDR3 comprises 13 residues. CDR3 sequence reads: CASTPVSYNEQFF. DNA for the CDR3: TGTGCCAGCACCCCGGTTTCCTACAATGAGCAGTTCTTC.

This chain links TRBV27 with TRBJ2-5, with 7 bases matching TRBD1. With 6 bases clipped from V and 4 bases from J, the junction kept 5 bases outside the gene matches. Germline V CDR1 and CDR2: MNHEY, SMNVEV (reference sequence). This CDR3 has 13 residues. The CDR3 DNA reads TGTGCCAGCAGGCGGACAGGCGGAGAGACCCAGTACTTC. It specifies CASRRTGGETQYF.

This clonotype was seen a handful of times. The CDR3 sequence: CASSWTSGGAQPNTQYF. The CDR3 nucleotides are TGTGCCAGCAGCTGGACTAGCGGGGGGGCCCAACCAAATACGCAGTATTTT. The rearrangement links TRBV7-2 to TRBJ2-3, with TRBD2 matching over 15 bases. The trim removed 4 bases at V and 7 bases at J, leaving 9 bases unmatched. The CDR3 extends over 17 amino acids. Germline V gives CDR1 SGHTA, CDR2 FQGNSA.

This clonotype was seen a few times. The chain uses TRBV29-1 and TRBJ2-6, with D perhaps matching TRBD1 (5 bases). With 6 bases removed from V and 0 bases from J, the gap between germline ends came to 12 bases. This CDR3 has 15 residues. CDR1 and CDR2 (germline): SQVTM, ANQGSEA. The CDR3 loop is CSVDKVGSGANVLTF. CDR3 nucleotide sequence: TGCAGCGTGGACAAGGTCGGCTCTGGGGCCAACGTCCTGACTTTC.

This clonotype was counted between two and nine times. This chain uses TRBV10-3 with TRBJ2-7, with D possibly matching TRBD1 (5 bases). The CDR3 totals 14 residues. The V end lost 0 bases, the J end lost 3 bases, and 9 bases lay between the germline ends. Germline CDR1 reads ENHRY; CDR2 reads SYGVKD. CDR3 DNA sequence: TGTGCCATCAGTGAGTCATGGGGCAGCTACGAGCAGTACTTC. Residues: CAISESWGSYEQYF.

CDR3 protein: CSARDSVTYEQYF. The CDR3 coding sequence is TGCAGCGCCCGGGACAGCGTAACCTACGAGCAGTACTTC. The chain joins TRBV29-1 to TRBJ2-7, with 7 bases matching TRBD1. This CDR3 has 13 amino acids. Germline CDR1 is SQVTM and CDR2 is ANQGSEA. The J segment lost 2 bases and the V segment lost 7 bases, leaving 8 bases of the junction unmatched.

This clonotype was counted between two and nine times. The rearrangement uses TRBV29-1 and TRBJ2-1; D tentatively reads TRBD1 or TRBD2 (8 bases each). Germline lookup yields CDR1 SQVTM and CDR2 ANQGSEA. V was clipped by 7 bases and J by 3 bases, with 19 bases between them. This CDR3 is built from 15 residues. CDR3 sequence reads: CSAEAGGQVYNEQFF. The CDR3 DNA reads TGCAGCGCCGAGGCGGGGGGACAGGTCTACAATGAGCAGTTCTTC.

The chain links TRBV19 to TRBJ1-5; possibly TRBD1 for D (6 bases). Trimming took off 5 bases at V and 7 bases at J, with 12 bases between the two ends. Germline V gene data show CDR1 as LNHDA and CDR2 as SQIVND (reference sequence). The CDR3 length is 13 residues. This CDR3 is CASSRQAGQPQHF. In DNA form, the CDR3 reads TGTGCCAGTAGTCGACAGGCGGGGCAGCCCCAGCATTTT.

The chain employs TRBV6-1 and TRBJ2-7; 12 positions agree with TRBD1. The ends lost 5 bases at V and 1 base at J; junction bases unmatched: 3. This CDR3 has 15 amino acids. Germline loops: CDR1 MNHNS, CDR2 SASEGT. The CDR3 sequence: CASSMGQGASYEQYF. The CDR3 coding sequence is TGTGCCAGCAGTATGGGACAGGGGGCTTCCTACGAGCAGTACTTC.

The chain recombines TRBV20-1 with TRBJ2-5, with 9 bases aligning to TRBD2. The CDR3 sequence is 13 residues long. Per germline, CDR1 DFQATT and CDR2 SNEGSKA (reference sequence). V shed 5 bases, J shed 4 bases, and the junction held 5 bases outside the gene matches. The chain's CDR3 is CSAFSAGGETQYF. Here the CDR3 DNA reads TGCAGTGCTTTCTCAGCGGGAGGAGAGACCCAGTACTTC.

V is TRBV28 and J is TRBJ1-1, with 7 nucleotides matching TRBD1. The CDR3 extends over 13 amino acids. Germline V gene sequence: CDR1 MDHEN, CDR2 SYDVKM. Trimming at V came to 5 bases and at J to 8 bases, leaving 8 bases not matched to a gene. CDR3 sequence: CASSLDRAREAFF. In DNA, the CDR3 is TGTGCCAGCAGTCTTGACAGGGCGAGGGAAGCTTTCTTT.

This clonotype was seen a handful of times. DNA for the CDR3: TGTGCCATCAGGTGGACTAGCGGGACGAACACCGGGGAGCTGTTTTTT. Translated: CAIRWTSGTNTGELFF. V usage is TRBV10-3 and J usage is TRBJ2-2, with 12 bases lining up with TRBD2. Germline V gene data show CDR1 as ENHRY and CDR2 as SYGVKD. The CDR3 sequence is 16 residues long. Trimming removed 6 bases from V and 0 bases from J; junction bases left unmatched: 2.

In its sample, this clonotype was seen many times. The rearrangement uses TRBV5-1 and TRBJ2-3, with 7 bases aligning to TRBD1. Germline values: CDR1 SGHRS, CDR2 YFSETQ. CDR3 length: 15 residues. The trim removed 1 base at V and 1 base at J, leaving 3 bases unmatched. This chain's CDR3 is CASSLSGQGTDTQYF. CDR3 coding DNA: TGCGCCAGCAGCTTGTCTGGACAGGGCACAGATACGCAGTATTTT. Supplemented by reference TRBV5-1 and TRBJ2-3, the full variable domain reads KAGVTQTPRYLIKTRGQQVTLSCSPISGHRSVSWYQQTPGQGLQFLFEYFSETQRNKGNFPGRFSGRQFSNSRSEMNVSTLELGDSALYLCASSLSGQGTDTQYFGPGTRLTVL.

This clonotype was recorded at least ten times. The chain carries TRBV5-5 and TRBJ2-5; D unresolved. V was clipped by 2 bases and J by 5 bases, with 13 bases between them. CDR1 is SGHKS and CDR2 is YYEKEE in the germline V gene (reference sequence). The CDR3 is 14 amino acids. The CDR3 spells CASSFSGPRETQYF. The CDR3 DNA sequence: TGTGCCAGCAGCTTTTCCGGGCCGCGGGAGACCCAGTACTTC. Complete variable domain (other parts from reference TRBV5-5 and TRBJ2-5): DAGVTQSPTHLIKTRGQQVTLRCSPISGHKSVSWYQQVLGQGPQFIFQYYEKEERGRGNFPDRFSARQFPNYSSELNVNALLLGDSALYLCASSFSGPRETQYFGPGTRLLVL.

This clonotype was seen many times. V gene TRBV11-2 combines with J gene TRBJ2-5; D is unclear. Germline CDR1 SGHAT, CDR2 FQNNGV. Trimming took 5 bases from V and 0 from J, leaving 10 bases between them. The CDR3 has 14 amino acids. The DNA of the CDR3 is TGTGCCAGCAGCAAGGGAAGCGACCAAGAGACCCAGTACTTC. This translates into CASSKGSDQETQYF.

This rearrangement joins TRBV20-1 to TRBJ2-3, with D tentatively TRBD1 or TRBD2 (5 bases each). The CDR3 is 15 amino acids. Looked up from germline, CDR1 is DFQATT and CDR2 is SNEGSKA (reference sequence). Trimming removed 3 bases from V and 6 bases from J, with 19 bases in between. The CDR3 loop is CSASTVGVPLDTQYF. The CDR3 region has the DNA TGCAGTGCTAGTACGGTGGGGGTCCCTCTCGATACGCAGTATTTT.

This clonotype occurred a few times. Compared with germline, one end of the junction differs, possibly owing to a read error. This CDR3 is CASSSGVGNTIYF. CDR3 bases: TGTGCTAGCAGCTCCGGGGTCGGAAACACCATATATTTT. The chain joins TRBV7-7 to TRBJ1-3; D call uncertain. In germline, CDR1 is SSHAT, CDR2 FNYEAQ (reference sequence). The CDR3 length is 13 residues.

This chain links TRBV7-8 with TRBJ2-3, with TRBD2 as a possible D gene (5 bases). V was pared by 0 bases and J by 7 bases, with 8 bases between. Germline V lookup: CDR1 SGHVS, CDR2 FQNEAQ. This CDR3 is built from 13 residues. The CDR3 protein is CASSLASSYTQYF. DNA of the CDR3: TGTGCCAGCAGCTTAGCTTCTAGCTATACGCAGTATTTT. The full variable domain, with the rest looked up from reference TRBV7-8 and TRBJ2-3, is GAGVSQSPRYKVAKRGQDVALRCDPISGHVSLFWYQQALGQGPEFLTYFQNEAQLDKSGLPSDRFFAERPEGSVSTLKIQRTQQEDSAVYLCASSLASSYTQYFGPGTRLTVL.

The chain joins TRBV20-1 to TRBJ2-3; D is unclear. Trimming removed 1 base from V and 14 bases from J, with 16 bases in between. The CDR3 length is 12 residues. CDR1 is DFQATT and CDR2 is SNEGSKA in the germline V gene (reference sequence). The CDR3 coding sequence is TGCAGTGCTAGAGGACGGCAGTTGTACTCGTATTTT. Its protein is CSARGRQLYSYF.

Only a few counts were recorded for this clonotype. The chain couples TRBV5-1 to TRBJ2-2, with TRBD1 matching 9 bases. CDR1 SGHRS and CDR2 YFSETQ come from the germline V gene. V gave up 5 bases and J gave up 3 bases; unmatched junction bases: 8. The CDR3 extends over 16 amino acids. CDR3 coding DNA: TGCGCCAGCAGAAGGGACGGACAGGGGCACACCGGGGAGCTGTTTTTT. Translation: CASRRDGQGHTGELFF.

This clonotype was counted at least ten times. V and J are TRBV20-1 and TRBJ1-5; D is ambiguous. This CDR3 is built from 12 residues. The V end was cut by 1 base, the J end by 8 bases, with 9 bases between. CDR1 and CDR2 (germline): DFQATT, SNEGSKA (reference sequence). CDR3 sequence reads: CSARAASKPQHF. The CDR3 DNA reads as TGCAGTGCTAGAGCCGCCTCGAAGCCCCAGCATTTT.

Details on this clonotype: An end of the junction does not agree with germline; a read error may underlie this. V is TRBV7-7 and J is TRBJ2-2, with D hard to call. CDR1 is SSHAT, CDR2 FNYEAQ, per germline (reference sequence). The CDR3 extends over 15 amino acids. The CDR3 region has the DNA TGTGCTAGCAGCTCCGGCCCTTTACCCACCGGGGAGCTGTTTTTT. It encodes CASSSGPLPTGELFF.

V gene TRBV10-2 combines with J gene TRBJ2-3, with 9 bases that match TRBD2. Trimming took 7 bases from V and 2 from J; bases not matched to a gene: 4. Germline-derived CDR1 and CDR2 are WSHSY and SAAADI. The CDR3 runs to 14 residues. The CDR3 loop is CASISGGYTDTQYF. CDR3 coding DNA: TGCGCCAGCATAAGCGGGGGGTACACAGATACGCAGTATTTT.

This clonotype has a handful of counts. The chain recombines TRBV20-1 with TRBJ2-1; 7 bases line up with TRBD2. The CDR3 has 15 amino acids. V lost 5 bases to trimming and J lost 9 bases; unmatched junction nucleotides: 16. Germline lookup yields CDR1 DFQATT and CDR2 SNEGSKA (reference sequence). The CDR3 DNA sequence: TGCAGTGCTCCCAGGGCGGGGGTCACTTTAGTTGAGCAGTTCTTC. Its protein product is CSAPRAGVTLVEQFF.